The 16 T cell receptor beta chains in this list originate from one sample, sequenced in a study of spatial heterogeneity in lung cancer (dated by TCRdb to 2018 to 2020). Results and caveats for the whole study, not just this receptor: The tumor nonsynonymous mutation count correlated with the number of expanded intratumoral alpha and beta TCRs.

Preparation of the library involved 5' RACE. TCRdb shows the sequencer as NextSeq 500. TCRdb applied fastp at Q25 and MiXCR to the public reads, then kept only in-frame beta chains. Here each entry gathers all rows of one CDR3 protein and keeps the most common genes and DNA. The sample table shows about 11,000 distinct CDR3 sequences, and 4.5% to 6.5% are seen once. The top ten hold 9.5% to 15% of the sample. What these receptors recognize is not known. Read against the paper, the sample's time point label means: sample taken at primary tumor resection. The material was lung tumor tissue, obtained at surgery. The receptors come from a male donor with early-stage non-small cell lung cancer.

This clonotype was seen repeatedly, ten times or more. As an off-target read in a library built for alpha chains, this beta chain has a frequency of little significance. The J gene is TRBJ2-3, the V gene TRBV29-1; 7 bases agree with TRBD1. V lost 4 bases and J lost 3; bases outside the gene matches: 4. The germline gives CDR1 SQVTM, CDR2 ANQGSEA. The CDR3 is 13 amino acids. The CDR3 region is CSVVGGITDTQYF. DNA for the CDR3: TGCAGCGTTGTAGGGGGCATTACAGATACGCAGTATTTT.

This clonotype was detected many times. This beta chain was picked up by a library intended for alpha chains and is off target, so its count carries little meaning. The chain links TRBV12-3 or TRBV12-4 to TRBJ2-1, with 8 bases aligning to TRBD1. Unmatched junction bases numbered 5, after V lost 7 bases and J lost 0 bases. The CDR3 has 15 amino acids. CDR3 loop: CASNLRGRSYNEQFF. As DNA, the CDR3 is TGTGCCAGCAACCTCAGGGGGCGCTCCTACAATGAGCAGTTCTTC.

This clonotype has a count of ten or more. The library was built for alpha chains, so this beta chain is an off-target read and its size means little. The V gene is TRBV28, the J gene TRBJ2-3; possibly TRBD2 for D (5 bases). The germline V gene encodes CDR1 MDHEN and CDR2 SYDVKM. CDR3 length: 14 amino acids. Trimming took 2 bases from V and 6 from J, leaving 12 bases between them. In DNA, the CDR3 is TGTGCCAGCAGTTTAGAGAGCGGAATTGATACGCAGTATTTT. It specifies CASSLESGIDTQYF.

This clonotype showed up many times. This beta chain is a stray read from a library made for alpha chains; its abundance is not meaningful. This chain joins TRBV10-3 and TRBJ1-4; perhaps TRBD1 as D (6 bases). Between the trimmed V and J ends, which lost 8 bases and 7 bases, there was a span of 14 bases. Germline V gives CDR1 ENHRY, CDR2 SYGVKD. The CDR3 loop spans 13 amino acids. The CDR3 spells CAIADRNREKLFF. CDR3 DNA sequence: TGTGCCATCGCGGACAGAAACCGTGAAAAACTGTTTTTT.

This clonotype was seen repeatedly, ten times or more. This beta chain is an off-target read within a library intended for alpha chains, so its frequency means little. The chain uses TRBV7-2 and TRBJ2-1, with D possibly called TRBD1 or TRBD2 (5 bases each). Germline CDR1 and CDR2: SGHTA and FQGNSA. The V end lost 1 base, the J end lost 9 bases, and 10 bases lay between the germline ends. This CDR3 is built from 13 residues. In DNA form, the CDR3 reads TGTGCCAGCAGCTTAGGGGGGTTGCTTGAGCAGTTCTTC. The encoded protein is CASSLGGLLEQFF.

This clonotype was counted ten times or more. Because the library targeted alpha chains, this beta chain is an off-target read whose size means little. This rearrangement joins TRBV10-3 to TRBJ1-1, with unresolved D. V was shortened by 2 bases and J by 1 base, with 11 bases between the two germline ends. The CDR3 is made up of 15 amino acids. Per germline, CDR1 ENHRY and CDR2 SYGVKD. CDR3 coding DNA: TGTGCCATCAGTGAGCCCCGGGGTGAGAACACTGAAGCTTTCTTT. Its protein product is CAISEPRGENTEAFF.

This clonotype was recorded many times. This beta chain came through as a stray read in a library set up for alpha chains, and its size says little. The chain has TRBV20-1 and TRBJ2-1; TRBD1 is a possible D gene (6 bases). CDR3 size: 18 residues. Looked up from germline, CDR1 is DFQATT and CDR2 is SNEGSKA (reference sequence). Trimming removed 5 bases from V and 2 bases from J, with 25 bases in between. The chain's CDR3 is CSAPPSGPIRQAYNEQFF. CDR3 sequence (DNA): TGCAGTGCTCCCCCCTCGGGACCCATTCGACAGGCCTACAATGAGCAGTTCTTC.

This clonotype is labeled medium-sized (0.01 to 0.1%). This beta chain is an off-target read within a library intended for alpha chains, so its frequency means little. The CDR3 DNA reads as TGTGCCATCAGTGAGTCGGGGAGGACTAGCGGAGCGAACACCGGGGAGCTGTTTTTT. This sequence encodes CAISESGRTSGANTGELFF. The chain combines TRBV10-3 with TRBJ2-2, with 10 bases fitting TRBD2. J gave up 0 bases and V 0 bases, and 7 bases lay outside the gene matches. The CDR3 runs to 19 residues. CDR1 and CDR2 from the germline V gene are ENHRY and SYGVKD.

In this sample, this clonotype turned up a few times. A library prepared for alpha chains yielded this beta chain as an off-target read; its size is of little meaning. The genes are TRBV27 and TRBJ2-3, with D perhaps matching TRBD2 (6 bases). Deletions cut 2 bases from V and 4 bases from J, with 16 bases between. The CDR3 is 16 amino acids. Germline V lookup: CDR1 MNHEY, CDR2 SMNVEV (reference sequence). The CDR3 spells CASSLNSRLGADTQYF. DNA of the CDR3: TGTGCCAGCAGTTTAAACTCCAGACTAGGGGCAGATACGCAGTATTTT.

On this clonotype: This beta chain is a stray sequence in a library constructed for alpha chains; its clone size is not meaningful. V usage is TRBV20-1 and J usage is TRBJ2-5, with TRBD2 identical over 8 bases. CDR1 is DFQATT, CDR2 SNEGSKA, per germline (reference sequence). The V segment lost 6 bases and the J segment 5 bases; nucleotides outside the gene matches: 14. This CDR3 has 15 residues. The CDR3 bases are TGCAGTGCGGAGAGGCCCGGGGGGGTTCACGAGACCCAGTACTTC. This translates into CSAERPGGVHETQYF.

This clonotype ranks as medium-sized (0.01 to 0.1%). The library was built for alpha chains, so this beta chain is an off-target read and its size means little. J is TRBJ2-7 and V is TRBV2; TRBD2 is a possible D gene (5 bases). The V end lost 5 bases, the J end lost 3 bases, and 5 bases lay between the germline ends. The CDR3 covers 11 residues. The V gene's germline CDR1 is SNHLY and CDR2 FYNNEI. The DNA for the CDR3 is TGTGCCAGCAGTCGGGGCTACGAGCAGTACTTC. It is translated as CASSRGYEQYF.

Comments on this clonotype: This beta chain is an off-target read within a library intended for alpha chains, so its frequency means little. V and J are TRBV7-9 and TRBJ2-5, with D perhaps TRBD1 or TRBD2 (5 bases each). The CDR3 runs 15 residues. The V gene lost 1 base and the J gene lost 2 bases, with 11 bases spanning the gap. Germline CDR1 reads SEHNR; CDR2 reads FQNEAQ (reference sequence). The CDR3 sequence is CASSLDGARQETQYF. The DNA for the CDR3 is TGTGCCAGCAGCTTAGACGGGGCTCGACAAGAGACCCAGTACTTC.

By sample fraction, this clonotype is medium-sized. With the library built for alpha chains, this beta chain is off target and its frequency is not meaningful. V usage is TRBV6-5 and J usage is TRBJ2-1; 9 nucleotides line up with TRBD2. The CDR3 contains 15 residues. Germline V gives CDR1 MNHEY, CDR2 SVGAGI. Trimming cost V 5 bases and J 0 bases; bases outside gene matches: 2. This chain's CDR3 is CASSLSGSSYNEQFF. Written as DNA, the CDR3 is TGTGCCAGCAGTCTTAGCGGGAGCTCCTACAATGAGCAGTTCTTC.

At least ten counts were recorded for this clonotype. For a library built for alpha chains, this beta chain is a stray read; little rests on its size. The gene calls are TRBV4-1 and TRBJ2-4; D gene ambiguous. The V and J ends lost 4 bases and 0 bases respectively, with 16 bases between them. The CDR3 totals 17 residues. Germline V gene lookup returns CDR1 MGHRA and CDR2 YSYEKL. The CDR3 region has the DNA TGCGCCAGCAGCCCCGTAACGGCTATTCTAGCCAAAAACATTCAGTACTTC. The encoded protein is CASSPVTAILAKNIQYF.

Many counts were recorded for this clonotype. Because this beta chain is a stray read in a library intended to capture alpha chains, its abundance should not be given much weight. The J gene is TRBJ2-5, the V gene TRBV6-2 or TRBV6-3; D is tentatively TRBD1 or TRBD2 (5 bases each). Germline assignment: CDR1 MNHEY and CDR2 SVGEGT. This CDR3 is built from 16 residues. The germline V and J ends were trimmed by 6 bases and 6 bases, with 23 bases remaining between them. The CDR3 loop reads CASSQPFGTSRKTQYF. The CDR3 DNA sequence: TGTGCCAGCAGCCAACCCTTCGGGACCTCTCGGAAGACCCAGTACTTC.

Remarks on this clonotype: This beta chain is off target for a library built for alpha chains, so its abundance means little. J is TRBJ2-2 and V is TRBV7-2, with a weak D call TRBD1 (6 bases). Trimming took off 1 base at V and 6 bases at J, with 12 bases between the two ends. This CDR3 contains 15 residues. Germline V CDR1 and CDR2: SGHTA, FQGNSA. CDR3: CASSLVQGGAGELFF. CDR3 DNA: TGTGCCAGCAGCTTAGTACAGGGTGGGGCCGGGGAGCTGTTTTTT.